This T cell receptor beta chain was profiled in a study of blood T cell repertoires in COVID-19. V shed 6 bases and J shed 3 bases, with 12 bases lying between them. In germline, CDR1 is MDHEN, CDR2 SYDVKM. The CDR3 has 14 residues. Here immunoSEQ multiplex PCR was the method, and the copy in TCRdb shows in-frame clones only, minus some. This sample carries hundreds of thousands of clones, about 90% of them seen once, and the ten largest clones take 5.5% to 7.5%. The chain combines TRBV28 with TRBJ1-3, with a tentative D call TRBD1 (6 bases). The sequenced material came from peripheral blood. The sequence was collected from a woman aged 70 to 79 with COVID-19, enrolled during active disease. This CDR3 reads CASRAGVFGNTIYF. The CDR3 DNA sequence: TGTGCCAGCAGAGCAGGGGTGTTTGGAAACACCATATATTTT.